This TCR beta chain was captured in a study of human T cells and chemical hapten exposure. The sample's time point: patch test 2, 6 weeks after DPC sensitization. As to treatment: therapeutic diphenylcyclopropenone sensitization with weekly scalp DPC. Germline CDR1 and CDR2: SEHNR and FQNEAQ (reference sequence). Trimming cost V 3 bases and J 0 bases, with 15 bases left between them. This CDR3 spans 18 amino acids. Each CDR3 protein is one row after TCRdb ran MiXCR on the RACE reads. The sample yields under 90,000 distinct CDR3 sequences, over 6.5% seen once. The rearrangement joins TRBV7-9 to TRBJ1-6, with D possibly TRBD1 on 5 matching bases. The input for sequencing was whole blood, taken in connection with sensitization to the hapten diphenylcyclopropenone (DPC). The TCR comes from a woman aged 45 to 65 with alopecia areata. Some clones in this sample may be carry-over from other donors' samples. DNA for the CDR3: TGTGCCAGCAGCTTCGGGACGGGTAGGAGCTCCTATAATTCACCCCTCCACTTT. This translates into CASSFGTGRSSYNSPLHF.